Below, 13 T cell receptor beta chains from the same sample are listed, as sequenced in a study of blood T cell repertoires in COVID-19. Generated by immunoSEQ multiplex PCR, the TCRdb table keeps only in-frame clones and is missing some. The sample has about 210,000 clones, roughly 90% seen once. Sequenced sample: peripheral blood. Every receptor here comes from a woman aged 40-49 years with acute or convalescent COVID-19.

This clone was recorded only once. Compared with germline, one end of the junction differs, possibly owing to a read error. The chain carries TRBV6-1 and TRBJ2-3; 9 nucleotides line up with TRBD2. This CDR3 is 18 amino acids long. Germline V gives CDR1 MNHNS, CDR2 SASEGT. The CDR3 reads CASSEKRGATYSTDTHYF. The CDR3 bases are TGTGCCAGCAGTGAAAAGCGGGGGGCCACGTACTCCACAGATACGCATTATTTT.

The chain is built from TRBV7-2 and TRBJ2-5, with 7 bases fitting TRBD2. With 5 bases clipped from V and 4 bases from J, the junction kept 7 bases outside the gene matches. The V gene's germline CDR1 is SGHTA and CDR2 FQGNSA. The CDR3 extends over 14 amino acids. Here the CDR3 reads CASSPVGGGETQYF. CDR3 bases: TGTGCCAGCAGCCCGGTGGGCGGGGGAGAGACCCAGTACTTC.

V is TRBV7-9 and J is TRBJ1-1; D remains unclear. The V end lost 1 base, the J end lost 0 bases, and 6 bases lay between the germline ends. This CDR3 comprises 14 residues. Germline V lookup: CDR1 SEHNR, CDR2 FQNEAQ (reference sequence). For the CDR3, the DNA is TGTGCCAGCAGCTTAGGGCCGTTGAACACTGAAGCTTTCTTT. It translates to CASSLGPLNTEAFF.

The chain is built from TRBV5-1 and TRBJ1-4, with a weak D call TRBD1 (5 bases). Trimming pared 5 bases from V and 5 bases from J, leaving 13 bases between. The CDR3 consists of 14 residues. Germline-derived CDR1 and CDR2 are SGHRS and YFSETQ. The CDR3 loop is CASRKSQGNEKLFF. CDR3 sequence (DNA): TGCGCCAGCAGAAAGTCTCAGGGAAATGAAAAACTGTTTTTT.

The rearrangement joins TRBV5-1 to TRBJ1-5, with 7 bases fitting TRBD1. J was trimmed by 5 bases and V by 0 bases; bases with no gene match: 5. The CDR3 has 15 residues. Per germline, CDR1 SGHRS and CDR2 YFSETQ. The CDR3 reads CASSLGQGGDQPQHF. The CDR3 nucleotides read TGCGCCAGCAGCTTGGGACAGGGCGGGGATCAGCCCCAGCATTTT.

This chain joins TRBV19 and TRBJ1-4; 10 bases fit TRBD1. Per the germline V gene, CDR1 is LNHDA and CDR2 is SQIVND (reference sequence). This CDR3 is 14 amino acids long. The ends lost 5 bases at V and 6 bases at J; junction bases unmatched: 3. This CDR3 reads CASSPDRGHEKLFF. The CDR3 bases are TGTGCCAGTAGTCCCGACAGGGGGCATGAAAAACTGTTTTTT.

The CDR3: CASSFGDIYTEAFF. The CDR3 DNA follows: TGCGCCAGCAGCTTTGGTGACATTTACACTGAAGCTTTCTTT. This sequence joins TRBV5-1 and TRBJ1-1, with D unclear. V was cut by 2 bases and J by 3 bases, with 11 bases left in between. The CDR3 has 14 amino acids. Germline CDR1 is SGHRS and CDR2 is YFSETQ.

The gene calls are TRBV5-5 and TRBJ1-4; D unclear. Between the trimmed V and J ends, which lost 1 base and 7 bases, there was a span of 8 bases. This CDR3 spans 13 amino acids. Germline loops: CDR1 SGHKS, CDR2 YYEKEE (reference sequence). The CDR3 bases are TGTGCCAGCAGCTTGACCGTTAGTGAAAAACTGTTTTTT. Translation: CASSLTVSEKLFF.

The chain uses TRBV6-1 and TRBJ1-2; 10 positions match TRBD1. The CDR3 length is 17 residues. CDR1 and CDR2 (germline): MNHNS, SASEGT. After removal of 4 bases from V and 8 bases from J, the junction contained 16 bases not matched to a gene. CDR3 nucleotide sequence: TGTGCCAGCAGTGCCCGGGACAGGGGAGGCCATATAGTGGGCTACACCTTC. It codes for CASSARDRGGHIVGYTF.

The rearrangement links TRBV5-1 to TRBJ1-3; 7 bases are shared with TRBD1. The CDR3 length is 18 residues. Germline V gene lookup returns CDR1 SGHRS and CDR2 YFSETQ. The trim removed 4 bases at V and 3 bases at J, leaving 16 bases unmatched. The CDR3 sequence is CASSLGSLTGRGGNTIYF. For the CDR3, the DNA is TGCGCCAGCAGCCTTGGTTCCCTGACAGGGAGAGGTGGAAACACCATATATTTT. The full variable domain, in which reference TRBV5-1 and TRBJ1-3 provide the parts outside the CDR3, is KAGVTQTPRYLIKTRGQQVTLSCSPISGHRSVSWYQQTPGQGLQFLFEYFSETQRNKGNFPGRFSGRQFSNSRSEMNVSTLELGDSALYLCASSLGSLTGRGGNTIYFGEGSWLTVV.

The chain combines TRBV4-1 with TRBJ1-3, with TRBD1 matching over 7 bases. Looked up from germline, CDR1 is MGHRA and CDR2 is YSYEKL. The CDR3 consists of 14 residues. The ends lost 0 bases at V and 8 bases at J; junction bases unmatched: 4. The CDR3 sequence is CASSQEQGWDTIYF. The CDR3 nucleotides are TGCGCCAGCAGCCAAGAACAGGGGTGGGACACCATATATTTT.

The chain has TRBV6-4 and TRBJ2-3; D possibly corresponds to TRBD1 (5 bases). The germline gives CDR1 MRHNA, CDR2 SNTAGT. The CDR3 spans 16 residues. Trimming took off 3 bases at V and 2 bases at J, with 15 bases between the two ends. The CDR3: CASSESAGAITDTQYF. For the CDR3, the DNA is TGTGCCAGCAGTGAAAGTGCTGGGGCTATCACAGATACGCAGTATTTT.

This clone has only a few counts. The V call is TRBV5-1, the J call TRBJ2-3; 11 bases match TRBD2. Germline CDR1 and CDR2: SGHRS and YFSETQ. The CDR3 is 14 residues long. V dropped 3 bases and J dropped 3; count of bases not matched to a gene: 0. The CDR3 DNA reads TGCGCCAGCAGCTCTAGCGGGAGGACAGATACGCAGTATTTT. Protein sequence: CASSSSGRTDTQYF.